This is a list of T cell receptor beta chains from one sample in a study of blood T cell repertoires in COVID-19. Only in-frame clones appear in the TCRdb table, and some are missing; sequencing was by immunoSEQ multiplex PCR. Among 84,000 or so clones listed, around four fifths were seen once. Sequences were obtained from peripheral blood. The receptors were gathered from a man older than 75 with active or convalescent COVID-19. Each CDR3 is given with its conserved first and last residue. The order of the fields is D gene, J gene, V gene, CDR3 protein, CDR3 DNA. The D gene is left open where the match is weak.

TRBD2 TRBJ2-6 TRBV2 CASRFGLALSGANVLTF TGTGCCAGCAGGTTTGGACTAGCGCTCTCTGGGGCCAACGTCCTGACTTTC
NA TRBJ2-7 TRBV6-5 CASSRFSAHEQYF TGTGCCAGCAGTCGTTTCTCAGCGCACGAGCAGTACTTC
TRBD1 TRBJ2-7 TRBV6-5 CASSYSTGVNEQYF TGTGCCAGCAGTTACTCCACAGGGGTGAACGAGCAGTACTTC
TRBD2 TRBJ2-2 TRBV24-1 CATSDTLAFTGELFF TGTGCCACCAGTGACACACTAGCGTTCACCGGGGAGCTGTTTTTT
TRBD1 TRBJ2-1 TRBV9 CASSVRQGSSYNEQFF TGTGCCAGCAGCGTACGACAGGGATCATCGTACAATGAGCAGTTCTTC
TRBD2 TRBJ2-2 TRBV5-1 CASSPRTSGGAQQTGELFF TGCGCCAGCAGCCCTCGGACTAGCGGGGGGGCACAACAAACCGGGGAGCTGTTTTTT
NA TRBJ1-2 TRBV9 CASSPWGGDYGYTF TGTGCCAGCAGCCCCTGGGGGGGGGACTATGGCTACACCTTC
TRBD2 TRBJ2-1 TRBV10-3 CAISTSGFYNEQFF TGTGCCATCAGTACTAGCGGGTTCTACAATGAGCAGTTCTTC
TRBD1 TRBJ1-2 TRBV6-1 CASSEQGAKGGYTF TGTGCCAGCAGTGAACAGGGGGCTAAGGGTGGCTACACCTTC
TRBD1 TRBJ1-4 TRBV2 CASSVPASGDSQVNEKLFF TGTGCCAGCAGTGTGCCTGCCTCCGGGGACAGCCAGGTTAATGAAAAACTGTTTTTT
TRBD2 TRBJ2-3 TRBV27 CASSRLAGGTDTQYF TGTGCCAGCAGCAGACTAGCGGGGGGCACAGATACGCAGTATTTT
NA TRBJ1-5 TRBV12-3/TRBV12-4 CASNQFSNQPQHF TGTGCCAGCAATCAGTTTAGCAATCAGCCCCAGCATTTT